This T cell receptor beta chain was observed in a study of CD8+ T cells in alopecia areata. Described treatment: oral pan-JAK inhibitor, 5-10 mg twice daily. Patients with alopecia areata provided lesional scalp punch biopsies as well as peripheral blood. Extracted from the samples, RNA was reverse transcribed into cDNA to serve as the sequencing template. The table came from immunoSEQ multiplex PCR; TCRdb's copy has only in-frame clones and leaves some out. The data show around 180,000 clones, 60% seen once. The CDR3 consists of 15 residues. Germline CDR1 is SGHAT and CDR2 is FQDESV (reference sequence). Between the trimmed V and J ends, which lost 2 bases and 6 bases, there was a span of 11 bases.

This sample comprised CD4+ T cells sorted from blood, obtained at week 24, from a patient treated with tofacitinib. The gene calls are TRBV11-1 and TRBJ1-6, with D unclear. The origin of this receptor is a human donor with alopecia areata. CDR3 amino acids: CASSLPAGINSPLHF. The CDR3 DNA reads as TGTGCCAGCAGCTTACCGGCAGGAATTAATTCACCCCTCCACTTT.